This TCR beta chain stems from a study of blood T cell repertoires in COVID-19. As for the study in general: Samples of COVID-19 (acute and convalescent) were obtained from the United States, Italy and Spain. T cells, B-cell-depleted T cells, or PBMCs provided the cDNA or gDNA that served as material.

Unmatched junction bases numbered 7, after V lost 6 bases and J lost 4 bases. CDR3 length: 14 amino acids. CDR1 and CDR2 from the germline V gene are LGHNA and YNFKEQ. Seattle-derived patients entered the study during active infection and were followed longitudinally. As handled by the study authors: Nucleated cell number was recorded as an estimate derived from reference gene primer amplification. Sequenced by immunoSEQ multiplex PCR; TCRdb stores in-frame clones only, minus some. The V and J calls and the clone size are those of that table, but D and trimming were determined from the DNA. The table has some 400,000 clones, 70% to 90% seen once.

The V gene is TRBV4-2, the J gene TRBJ2-5, with 8 bases that match TRBD1. The receptor's source is a woman in her twenties or thirties with COVID-19, enrolled during active disease. Sequenced material: peripheral blood. For the CDR3, the DNA is TGTGCCAGCAGTCCGGACAGGGCGGGAGAGACCCAGTACTTC. As protein: CASSPDRAGETQYF.